One sample yielded the 24 T cell receptor beta chains listed below, sequenced in a study of T cell repertoires in cytomegalovirus infection. TCRdb itself ran the reads through MiXCR, one entry per CDR3 protein. The sample has about 740,000 distinct CDR3 sequences, less than 40% seen once; the top ten hold around 2.6%. Sequenced sample: PBMCs. The receptors stem from a human donor in good health (CMV status not recorded). Some clones in this sample may be carry-over from other donors' samples.

The V and J genes are TRBV6-5 and TRBJ1-2; 7 nucleotides align to TRBD1. This CDR3 has 14 amino acids. Germline lookup yields CDR1 MNHEY and CDR2 SVGAGI. Trimming cost V 2 bases and J 2 bases; bases outside gene matches: 2. The CDR3 bases are TGTGCCAGCAGTTACCGGGGACAGAACTATGGCTACACCTTC. Amino acid sequence: CASSYRGQNYGYTF.

The chain joins TRBV27 to TRBJ1-5, with 10 bases matching TRBD1. The CDR3 is 18 amino acids. Losses at the gene ends were 6 bases for V and 3 bases for J; bases not matched to a gene: 14. The germline V gene encodes CDR1 MNHEY and CDR2 SMNVEV (reference sequence). The CDR3 spells CASRSGQGRKSDNQPQHF. DNA of the CDR3: TGTGCCAGCAGGTCGGGACAGGGGAGAAAGTCGGACAATCAGCCCCAGCATTTT.

The J gene is TRBJ1-2, the V gene TRBV7-9, with TRBD1 matching over 8 bases. This CDR3 comprises 15 residues. The J segment lost 5 bases and the V segment lost 5 bases, leaving 10 bases of the junction unmatched. The germline V gene has CDR1 SEHNR and CDR2 FQNEAQ (reference sequence). The CDR3 bases are TGTGCCAGCAGCCCCCAACAGGGGGATAGATATGGCTACACCTTC. This encodes CASSPQQGDRYGYTF.

The chain employs TRBV19 and TRBJ2-3; weak D call: TRBD2 (6 bases). Trimming left V 6 bases short and J 4 bases short, with 17 bases between. The CDR3 runs 15 residues. The germline gives CDR1 LNHDA, CDR2 SQIVND (reference sequence). DNA of the CDR3: TGTGCCAGTAGATTAGATCACGGGGGACCAGATACGCAGTATTTT. Protein product: CASRLDHGGPDTQYF.

The V and J genes are TRBV12-3 or TRBV12-4 and TRBJ2-2; perhaps D is TRBD1 or TRBD2 (5 bases each). The CDR3 totals 15 residues. The germline V and J ends were trimmed by 5 bases and 4 bases, with 14 bases remaining between them. The CDR3 DNA reads as TGTGCCAGCAGTCGAGGGGATCTGAGCACCGGGGAGCTGTTTTTT. Its translation: CASSRGDLSTGELFF.

The chain recombines TRBV7-3 with TRBJ1-3; possible D gene TRBD1, 5 bases. Trimming stripped 6 bases from V and 0 bases from J, with 12 bases between. From germline, CDR1 is SGHTA and CDR2 FQGTGA. This CDR3 is 15 amino acids long. CDR3 residues: CASRSDSGSGNTIYF. As DNA, the CDR3 is TGTGCCAGCAGGTCTGACAGTGGCTCTGGAAACACCATATATTTT. Full variable domain (missing parts from reference TRBV7-3 and TRBJ1-3): GAGVSQTPSNKVTEKGKYVELRCDPISGHTALYWYRQSLGQGPEFLIYFQGTGAADDSGLPNDRFFAVRPEGSVSTLKIQRTERGDSAVYLCASRSDSGSGNTIYFGEGSWLTVV.

V is TRBV6-5 and J is TRBJ1-5, with 9 bases that match TRBD1. V lost 6 bases and J lost 7; bases outside the gene matches: 10. In germline, CDR1 is MNHEY, CDR2 SVGAGI. This CDR3 has 15 amino acids. The DNA of the CDR3 is TGTGCCAGCAGGCCGGGACAGGGCAGTCGGCAGCCCCAGCATTTT. Translated, it gives CASRPGQGSRQPQHF.

This clonotype was seen ten or more times. The gene calls are TRBV28 and TRBJ1-1, with 11 positions matching TRBD1. The V gene's germline CDR1 is MDHEN and CDR2 SYDVKM. The CDR3 extends over 18 amino acids. J was trimmed by 4 bases and V by 6 bases; bases with no gene match: 16. In nucleotides, the CDR3 is TGTGCCAGCAGGGTGTTTTTGGACAGGGGGCGACCTTCCACTGAAGCTTTCTTT. As protein: CASRVFLDRGRPSTEAFF.

This clonotype was found many times. J is TRBJ1-2 and V is TRBV12-3 or TRBV12-4; 7 bases agree with TRBD1. V lost 6 bases to trimming and J lost 8 bases; unmatched junction nucleotides: 9. CDR3 size: 13 residues. CDR3 sequence reads: CASRTGLGVGYTF. CDR3 DNA sequence: TGTGCCAGCAGGACAGGGCTGGGGGTCGGCTACACCTTC.

This clonotype was picked up a small number of times. The V gene is TRBV28, the J gene TRBJ2-7; 8 bases are shared with TRBD2. Unmatched junction bases numbered 9, after V lost 2 bases and J lost 0 bases. This CDR3 spans 17 amino acids. Germline values: CDR1 MDHEN, CDR2 SYDVKM. The CDR3 protein is CASSLRWGSGTSYEQYF. The CDR3 region has the DNA TGTGCCAGCAGTTTACGGTGGGGTAGCGGGACCTCCTACGAGCAGTACTTC.

This clonotype was observed a few times. The chain couples TRBV12-3 or TRBV12-4 to TRBJ1-2, with D perhaps matching TRBD1 (5 bases). The CDR3 is 16 residues long. Trimming took off 0 bases at V and 4 bases at J, with 15 bases between the two ends. This CDR3 reads CASSLAGPGRTYGYTF. CDR3 coding DNA: TGTGCCAGCAGTTTAGCTGGTCCAGGGCGTACCTATGGCTACACCTTC.

This clonotype was observed many times. The rearrangement joins TRBV7-2 to TRBJ2-1; 7 bases agree with TRBD2. V lost 4 bases, J lost 7 bases, and 4 bases stayed unmatched. Germline V CDR1 and CDR2: SGHTA, FQGNSA. CDR3 length: 13 residues. DNA of the CDR3: TGTGCCAGCAGCTCGGGACTACTTAATGAGCAGTTCTTC. This codes for CASSSGLLNEQFF.

This clonotype was counted a few times. The V and J genes are TRBV11-2 and TRBJ2-2; 8 bases line up with TRBD1. Per germline, CDR1 SGHAT and CDR2 FQNNGV. The CDR3 has 20 amino acids. Losses at the gene ends were 5 bases for V and 0 bases for J; bases not matched to a gene: 17. CDR3 sequence: CASSRIPGQEAPTNTGELFF. CDR3 DNA: TGTGCCAGCAGCCGAATCCCGGGACAGGAGGCGCCAACGAACACCGGGGAGCTGTTTTTT.

This clonotype was counted a few times. J is TRBJ1-3 and V is TRBV7-6; D call uncertain. CDR3 size: 16 residues. Between the trimmed V and J ends, which lost 4 bases and 1 base, there was a span of 14 bases. The germline V gene has CDR1 SGHVS and CDR2 FNYEAQ. CDR3 sequence (DNA): TGTGCCAGCAGCTCCCCGGTCGGGAAGTCTGGAAACACCATATATTTT. Protein sequence: CASSSPVGKSGNTIYF.

This clonotype was picked up a small number of times. V usage is TRBV7-9 and J usage is TRBJ1-4; D is ambiguous. This CDR3 contains 16 residues. Germline lookup yields CDR1 SEHNR and CDR2 FQNEAQ (reference sequence). V lost 7 bases, J lost 7 bases, and 22 bases lay in between. The CDR3 sequence is CASTKAEAPSTEKLFF. CDR3 DNA sequence: TGTGCCAGCACCAAAGCCGAAGCGCCCTCGACTGAAAAACTGTTTTTT.

The chain recombines TRBV28 with TRBJ2-7; the match to TRBD2 covers 8 bases. This CDR3 spans 14 amino acids. Germline CDR1 reads MDHEN; CDR2 reads SYDVKM. The V gene end was trimmed by 6 bases and the J gene end by 3 bases; junction bases not matched to a gene: 7. CDR3 sequence reads: CASSTLAGIYEQYF. The CDR3, as DNA: TGTGCCAGCAGCACCTTAGCGGGAATCTACGAGCAGTACTTC.

The chain carries TRBV7-2 and TRBJ1-1; TRBD1 is a possible D gene (6 bases). V was trimmed by 5 bases and J by 0 bases, leaving 10 bases between them. In germline, CDR1 is SGHTA, CDR2 FQGNSA. This CDR3 is built from 14 residues. In DNA, the CDR3 is TGTGCCAGCAGCCAACAGGGTGTGAACACTGAAGCTTTCTTT. Amino acid sequence: CASSQQGVNTEAFF.

The V call is TRBV7-9, the J call TRBJ2-2; D uncertain. V was trimmed by 2 bases and J by 1 base, leaving 8 bases between them. This CDR3 comprises 15 residues. The germline V gene has CDR1 SEHNR and CDR2 FQNEAQ (reference sequence). The CDR3 loop is CASSLFSGNTGELFF. In DNA, the CDR3 is TGTGCCAGCAGCTTATTCTCCGGGAACACCGGGGAGCTGTTTTTT.

The CDR3 loop reads CSVWDSWGNQPQHF. The CDR3 nucleotides read TGCAGCGTTTGGGACTCGTGGGGCAATCAGCCCCAGCATTTT. V gene TRBV29-1 combines with J gene TRBJ1-5; D possibly corresponds to TRBD1 (5 bases). CDR3 size: 14 residues. V was clipped by 5 bases and J by 2 bases, with 13 bases between them. Germline-derived CDR1 and CDR2 are SQVTM and ANQGSEA.

The V gene is TRBV6-5, the J gene TRBJ2-5; D gene uncertain. This CDR3 is built from 15 residues. The ends were cut back, 0 bases at V and 0 bases at J, with 8 bases in the middle. CDR1 is MNHEY, CDR2 SVGAGI, per germline. CDR3 amino acids: CASSYSGRYQETQYF. In nucleotides, the CDR3 is TGTGCCAGCAGTTACTCCGGCAGATACCAAGAGACCCAGTACTTC.

The chain carries TRBV7-2 and TRBJ2-1, with 12 bases that match TRBD2. This CDR3 is built from 15 residues. The V gene's germline CDR1 is SGHTA and CDR2 FQGNSA. V shed 5 bases and J 6 bases; nucleotides not matched to a gene: 5. CDR3 region: CASSRQTSGSNEQFF. CDR3 nucleotides: TGTGCCAGCAGCCGACAGACTAGCGGGAGCAATGAGCAGTTCTTC.

This clonotype was observed a single time. This rearrangement joins TRBV29-1 to TRBJ1-1, with unresolved D. V was shortened by 7 bases and J by 1 base, with 16 bases between the two germline ends. The length of the CDR3 is 14 residues. Germline lookup yields CDR1 SQVTM and CDR2 ANQGSEA. The CDR3 sequence is CSAKPSSGNTEAFF. CDR3 DNA: TGCAGCGCCAAACCTTCTTCAGGGAACACTGAAGCTTTCTTT.

This clonotype was seen many times. V gene TRBV7-8 combines with J gene TRBJ2-5; tentative D call: TRBD1 (5 bases). Germline assignment: CDR1 SGHVS and CDR2 FQNEAQ. This CDR3 comprises 14 residues. V was pared by 5 bases and J by 5 bases, with 15 bases between. The chain's CDR3 is CASSLPGMWETQYF. In DNA, the CDR3 is TGTGCCAGCAGCCTCCCAGGGATGTGGGAGACCCAGTACTTC. The full variable domain, with the rest looked up from reference TRBV7-8 and TRBJ2-5, is GAGVSQSPRYKVAKRGQDVALRCDPISGHVSLFWYQQALGQGPEFLTYFQNEAQLDKSGLPSDRFFAERPEGSVSTLKIQRTQQEDSAVYLCASSLPGMWETQYFGPGTRLLVL.

The J gene is TRBJ1-3, the V gene TRBV2; D gene ambiguous. In germline, CDR1 is SNHLY, CDR2 FYNNEI. The germline V and J ends were trimmed by 8 bases and 4 bases, with 6 bases remaining between them. The CDR3 is made up of 11 amino acids. CDR3 residues: CASGSGNTIYF. The CDR3 coding sequence is TGTGCCAGCGGCAGCGGAAACACCATATATTTT.